The 21 T cell receptor beta chains presented below share a single source sample, sequenced in a study of cytomegalovirus exposure and HLA in healthy donors. PCR amplification relied on 60 Vbeta primers (plus 13 Jbeta primers). The table came from immunoSEQ multiplex PCR; TCRdb's copy has only in-frame clones and leaves some out. This table holds about 130,000 clones, roughly four fifths found once. Material for sequencing was PBMCs. The receptors stem from a man aged 25 to 45 in good health and CMV-seronegative.

The V call is TRBV27, the J call TRBJ1-1; 9 positions agree with TRBD1. The CDR3 spans 15 residues. V trimming: 6 bases; J trimming: 4 bases; junction bases outside the gene matches: 9. The germline CDR1 and CDR2 sequences are MNHEY and SMNVEV (reference sequence). CDR3 DNA: TGTGCCAGCAGCTGGGTCCCGGGACAGGGCACTGAAGCTTTCTTT. Encoded protein: CASSWVPGQGTEAFF.

In its sample, this clone was seen once. The J gene is TRBJ2-7, the V gene TRBV6-5; TRBD2 aligns across 8 bases. Germline CDR1 and CDR2: MNHEY and SVGAGI. The length of the CDR3 is 13 residues. V lost 7 bases to trimming and J lost 5 bases; unmatched junction nucleotides: 7. The CDR3 coding sequence is TGTGCCAGCAAGGGAAGCGGGAGACACGAGCAGTACTTC. Its protein is CASKGSGRHEQYF.

The J gene is TRBJ2-2, the V gene TRBV9; D is perhaps TRBD2 (7 bases). Trimming cost V 5 bases and J 2 bases, with 13 bases left between them. The germline CDR1 and CDR2 sequences are SGDLS and YYNGEE. This CDR3 region has 15 residues. CDR3 nucleotides: TGTGCCAGCAGTCCGGGGGGCACTAACACCGGGGAGCTGTTTTTT. This translates into CASSPGGTNTGELFF.

The gene calls are TRBV19 and TRBJ2-5, with TRBD2 matching over 11 bases. CDR3 size: 16 residues. Losses at the gene ends were 0 bases for V and 5 bases for J; bases not matched to a gene: 5. Germline assignment: CDR1 LNHDA and CDR2 SQIVND (reference sequence). The CDR3 is CASSIEWTSGWETQYF. DNA for the CDR3: TGTGCCAGTAGTATAGAGTGGACTAGCGGGTGGGAGACCCAGTACTTC.

V gene TRBV9 combines with J gene TRBJ2-2, with no clear D. The germline V gene encodes CDR1 SGDLS and CDR2 YYNGEE. The CDR3 spans 17 residues. The V gene lost 1 base and the J gene lost 1 base, with 14 bases spanning the gap. The CDR3 region has the DNA TGTGCCAGCAGCGTATTGGATCGTCGGGTGAACACCGGGGAGCTGTTTTTT. Amino acid sequence: CASSVLDRRVNTGELFF.

The chain joins TRBV6-1 to TRBJ1-2, with TRBD1 as a possible D gene (5 bases). The CDR3 is 13 amino acids. The germline gives CDR1 MNHNS, CDR2 SASEGT. Trimming pared 4 bases from V and 5 bases from J, leaving 11 bases between. CDR3 in amino acids: CASSVGKGYGYTF. CDR3 coding DNA: TGTGCCAGCAGTGTGGGTAAGGGGTATGGCTACACCTTC.

The rearrangement links TRBV29-1 to TRBJ2-1, with TRBD2 identical over 8 bases. Germline V CDR1 and CDR2: SQVTM, ANQGSEA. The CDR3 consists of 14 residues. The J segment lost 5 bases and the V segment lost 3 bases, leaving 6 bases of the junction unmatched. The CDR3 loop is CSVDGGRTDNEQFF. CDR3 DNA sequence: TGCAGCGTTGACGGCGGGAGGACCGACAATGAGCAGTTCTTC.

The rearrangement uses TRBV6-4 and TRBJ2-3; 7 bases fit TRBD2. Germline values: CDR1 MRHNA, CDR2 SNTAGT. Trimming cost V 4 bases and J 5 bases; bases outside gene matches: 9. The CDR3 extends over 15 amino acids. In DNA form, the CDR3 reads TGTGCCAGCAGTGTCTTTGCGGGAGAGCTAGATACGCAGTATTTT. It translates to CASSVFAGELDTQYF.

The chain is built from TRBV9 and TRBJ1-1; D remains ambiguous. Trimming left V 0 bases short and J 8 bases short, with 11 bases between. Germline V gene lookup returns CDR1 SGDLS and CDR2 YYNGEE. The CDR3 has 13 amino acids. The CDR3 region has the DNA TGTGCCAGCAGCGTAGGGAGTAGTCCGGAAGCTTTCTTT. As protein: CASSVGSSPEAFF.

The rearrangement uses TRBV9 and TRBJ2-7; 7 nucleotides agree with TRBD1. Germline V gene lookup returns CDR1 SGDLS and CDR2 YYNGEE. This CDR3 spans 16 amino acids. V was clipped by 3 bases and J by 1 base; unmatched bases: 10. The CDR3 spells CASSEVTGPFSYEQYF. DNA of the CDR3: TGTGCCAGCAGCGAAGTGACAGGGCCTTTTTCCTACGAGCAGTACTTC.

The chain links TRBV2 to TRBJ1-2; D is undetermined. CDR3 length: 12 residues. Deletions cut 0 bases from V and 12 bases from J, with 11 bases between. From germline, CDR1 is SNHLY and CDR2 FYNNEI. CDR3 sequence (DNA): TGTGCCAGCAGTGAAGCACGGGGTAGGAACACCTTC. This codes for CASSEARGRNTF. The variable domain in full, with the rest retrieved from reference TRBV2 and TRBJ1-2, is EPEVTQTPSHQVTQMGQEVILRCVPISNHLYFYWYRQILGQKVEFLVSFYNNEISEKSEIFDDQFSVERPDGSNFTLKIRSTKLEDSAMYFCASSEARGRNTFGSGTRLTVV.

The V and J genes are TRBV19 and TRBJ2-2; TRBD2 aligns across 8 bases. The trim removed 3 bases at V and 6 bases at J, leaving 6 bases unmatched. Germline V gives CDR1 LNHDA, CDR2 SQIVND (reference sequence). The length of the CDR3 is 15 residues. The CDR3 sequence: CASSMGTSLAGELFF. The CDR3 nucleotides are TGTGCCAGTAGTATGGGGACTAGTCTCGCCGGGGAGCTGTTTTTT.

There are a few counts of this clone. V usage is TRBV5-1 and J usage is TRBJ1-4; D gene ambiguous. The CDR3 extends over 15 amino acids. The germline CDR1 and CDR2 sequences are SGHRS and YFSETQ. Between the trimmed V and J ends, which lost 3 bases and 0 bases, there was a span of 9 bases. CDR3 DNA: TGCGCCAGCAGCTCGCAAGGAGCAACTAATGAAAAACTGTTTTTT. This gives the protein CASSSQGATNEKLFF.

V is TRBV18 and J is TRBJ1-2; 9 bases agree with TRBD1. Germline CDR1 reads KGHSH; CDR2 reads LQKENI. The CDR3 covers 14 residues. Trimming at V came to 2 bases and at J to 4 bases, leaving 2 bases not matched to a gene. CDR3 in amino acids: CASSPRDRVYGYTF. The CDR3 region has the DNA TGTGCCAGCTCACCAAGGGACAGGGTCTATGGCTACACCTTC.

V gene TRBV18 combines with J gene TRBJ2-7, with D possibly matching TRBD1 (5 bases). The CDR3 is 13 amino acids. V was cut by 4 bases and J by 3 bases, with 10 bases left in between. The germline CDR1 and CDR2 sequences are KGHSH and LQKENI. CDR3 coding DNA: TGTGCCAGCTCACAGGGGCAGGACTACGAGCAGTACTTC. Encoded protein: CASSQGQDYEQYF.

This chain uses TRBV19 with TRBJ2-2; D is unclear. With 6 bases removed from V and 1 base from J, the gap between germline ends came to 9 bases. CDR3 size: 14 residues. Germline-derived CDR1 and CDR2 are LNHDA and SQIVND (reference sequence). The CDR3 sequence: CASRDTGNTGELFF. In DNA, the CDR3 is TGTGCCAGTAGGGATACGGGGAACACCGGGGAGCTGTTTTTT.

V gene TRBV6-5 combines with J gene TRBJ2-3; D may be TRBD2 (5 bases). Germline assignment: CDR1 MNHEY and CDR2 SVGAGI. Trimming pared 6 bases from V and 6 bases from J, leaving 16 bases between. The CDR3 length is 14 residues. In DNA form, the CDR3 reads TGTGCCAGCAGCTTTGGGAGTGGTTGGGATACGCAGTATTTT. Protein product: CASSFGSGWDTQYF.

The chain joins TRBV5-6 to TRBJ2-4, with TRBD1 matching 7 bases. V lost 3 bases to trimming and J lost 1 base; unmatched junction nucleotides: 13. CDR3 size: 18 residues. Germline-derived CDR1 and CDR2 are SGHDT and YYEEEE. CDR3 sequence reads: CASSSLQGQLGAKNIQYF. CDR3 coding DNA: TGTGCCAGCAGCTCGCTACAGGGACAGCTAGGGGCCAAAAACATTCAGTACTTC.

In this sample, this clone turned up a few times. The chain has TRBV5-5 and TRBJ2-2; 11 nucleotides agree with TRBD1. Germline V gene data show CDR1 as SGHKS and CDR2 as YYEKEE (reference sequence). V gave up 2 bases and J gave up 3 bases; unmatched junction bases: 3. The CDR3 is 16 amino acids. The CDR3 loop is CASSLGQGAYTGELFF. The CDR3 DNA follows: TGTGCCAGCAGCTTAGGACAGGGGGCGTACACCGGGGAGCTGTTTTTT.

The rearrangement links TRBV28 to TRBJ2-7; no firm D call. Trimming shortened V by 3 bases and J by 0 bases, and 6 bases separated the two germline ends. Germline loops: CDR1 MDHEN, CDR2 SYDVKM. The CDR3 sequence is 13 residues long. The CDR3 DNA reads as TGTGCCAGCAGTTTGCGGCTCTCCTACGAGCAGTACTTC. Its translation is CASSLRLSYEQYF.

This clone appeared a few times. The rearrangement links TRBV2 to TRBJ2-2; TRBD2 matches at 11 bases. The germline V gene encodes CDR1 SNHLY and CDR2 FYNNEI. The CDR3 is 17 amino acids. The V gene end was trimmed by 6 bases and the J gene end by 4 bases; junction bases not matched to a gene: 10. The CDR3 is CASRDPTSGSRTGELFF. CDR3 sequence (DNA): TGTGCCAGCAGGGACCCCACTAGCGGGAGTCGCACCGGGGAGCTGTTTTTT.